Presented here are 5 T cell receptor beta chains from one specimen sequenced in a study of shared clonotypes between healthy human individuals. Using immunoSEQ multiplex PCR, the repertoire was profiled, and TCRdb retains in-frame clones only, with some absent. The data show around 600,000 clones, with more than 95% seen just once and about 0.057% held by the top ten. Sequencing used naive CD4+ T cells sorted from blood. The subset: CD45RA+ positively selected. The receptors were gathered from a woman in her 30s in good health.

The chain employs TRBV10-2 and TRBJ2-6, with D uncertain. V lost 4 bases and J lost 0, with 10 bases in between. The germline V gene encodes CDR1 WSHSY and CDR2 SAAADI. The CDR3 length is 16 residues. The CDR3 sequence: CASSGGKGSGANVLTF. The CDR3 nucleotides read TGCGCCAGCAGTGGTGGTAAAGGCTCTGGGGCCAACGTCCTGACTTTC.

In DNA, the CDR3 is TGCGCCAGCAGTCGTGGGGCCACTGAAGCTTTCTTT. Translation: CASSRGATEAFF. V is TRBV5-1 and J is TRBJ1-1, with a weak D call TRBD1 (5 bases). The V end was cut by 5 bases, the J end by 4 bases, with 9 bases between. The CDR3 runs 12 residues. Looked up from germline, CDR1 is SGHRS and CDR2 is YFSETQ.

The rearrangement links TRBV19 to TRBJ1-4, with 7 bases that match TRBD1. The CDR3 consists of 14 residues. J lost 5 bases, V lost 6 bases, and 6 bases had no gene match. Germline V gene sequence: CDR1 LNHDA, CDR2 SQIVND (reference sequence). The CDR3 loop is CASRPGTANEKLFF. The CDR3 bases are TGTGCCAGTAGGCCCGGGACAGCGAATGAAAAACTGTTTTTT.

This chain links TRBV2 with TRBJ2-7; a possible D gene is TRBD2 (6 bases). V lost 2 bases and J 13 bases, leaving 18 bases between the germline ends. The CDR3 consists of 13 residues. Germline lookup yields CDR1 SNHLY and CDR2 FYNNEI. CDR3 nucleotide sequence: TGTGCCAGCAGTGAATGGAGGGCGGCGACCCATTACTTC. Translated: CASSEWRAATHYF.

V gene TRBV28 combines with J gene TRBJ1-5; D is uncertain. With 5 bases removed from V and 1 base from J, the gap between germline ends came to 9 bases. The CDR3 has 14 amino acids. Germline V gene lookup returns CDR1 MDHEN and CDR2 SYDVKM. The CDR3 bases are TGTGCCAGCAGTATCACACTGAGCAATCAGCCCCAGCATTTT. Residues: CASSITLSNQPQHF.